The subject of this entry is one T cell receptor beta chain. Its cognate antigen is unknown. CDR1 is SGHAT and CDR2 is FQNNGV in the germline V gene. Trimming pared 1 base from V and 4 bases from J, leaving 11 bases between. The CDR3 contains 14 residues. Naive CD8 cells comprised CD45RO-negative, CCR7-positively selected cells, excluding terminally differentiated effector memory CD45RA+ cells. Recent vaccinations or acute infections were absent in the healthy HIV-negative adult donors. Clones were sequenced by immunoSEQ multiplex PCR, and TCRdb holds only the in-frame ones, with some missing. The sample has 800,000 to 950,000 clones; roughly 96% are singletons. The data were obtained in a study of shared clonotypes between healthy human individuals. General observations from the study: Non-shared clonotypes had lower generation probabilities than those shared by all four donors. Tissues were not sampled, only blood, and their repertoires likely differ.

Specimen: naive CD8+ T cells sorted from blood. This chain joins TRBV11-2 and TRBJ2-7; D call uncertain. This clonotype originated in a man younger than 45 in good health. The CDR3 nucleotides read TGTGCCAGCAGCTTAGGTGGCAGCCAGTACGAGCAGTACTTC. Translated: CASSLGGSQYEQYF.